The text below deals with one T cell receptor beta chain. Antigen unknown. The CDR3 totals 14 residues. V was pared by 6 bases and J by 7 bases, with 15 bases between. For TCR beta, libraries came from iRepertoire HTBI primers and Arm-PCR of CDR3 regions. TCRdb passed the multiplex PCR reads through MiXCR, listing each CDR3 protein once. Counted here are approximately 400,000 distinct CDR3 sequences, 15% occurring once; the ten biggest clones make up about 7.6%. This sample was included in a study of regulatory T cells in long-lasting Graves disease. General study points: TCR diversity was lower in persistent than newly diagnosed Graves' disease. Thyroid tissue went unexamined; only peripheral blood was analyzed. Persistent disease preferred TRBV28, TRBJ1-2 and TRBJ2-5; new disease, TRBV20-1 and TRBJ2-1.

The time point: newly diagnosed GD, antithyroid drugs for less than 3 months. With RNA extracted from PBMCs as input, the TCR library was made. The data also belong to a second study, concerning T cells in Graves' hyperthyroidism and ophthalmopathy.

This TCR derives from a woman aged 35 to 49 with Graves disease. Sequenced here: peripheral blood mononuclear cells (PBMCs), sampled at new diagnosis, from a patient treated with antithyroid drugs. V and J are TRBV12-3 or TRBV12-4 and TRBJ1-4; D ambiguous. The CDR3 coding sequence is TGTGCCAGCAGACCTCGGGCAATGGGTGAAAAACTGTTTTTT. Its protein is CASRPRAMGEKLFF.